This entry features one T cell receptor (beta chain) sequence. Its antigen is not known. The data were obtained in a study of shared clonotypes between healthy human individuals. Study results and limitations: Naive CD4 clonotypes were shared across a handful of donors at roughly 5.3%.

Germline lookup yields CDR1 DFQATT and CDR2 SNEGSKA (reference sequence). This CDR3 has 11 amino acids. Trimming took 8 bases from V and 4 from J, leaving 11 bases between them. The assay was immunoSEQ multiplex PCR, and TCRdb's table has in-frame clones only and misses some. The table records roughly 2 million clones, approximately 94% of them present only once. The sequence derives from a man younger than 35 in good health. The rearrangement joins TRBV20-1 to TRBJ1-2; D perhaps matches TRBD1 (6 bases). The source material was naive CD4+ T cells sorted from blood. Described subset: CD45RA+ positively selected. The CDR3 coding sequence is TGCAGTAAAGGGGGGGTCTATGGCTACACCTTC. The encoded protein is CSKGGVYGYTF.